The 2 T cell receptor beta chains reported below all come from one sample, sequenced in a study of response to subunit inactivated influenza vaccine. TCRdb processed the RT-PCR reads anew with MiXCR; each CDR3 protein has one entry. Here the sample spans a few hundred thousand distinct CDR3 sequences, about 14% being singletons. The input for sequencing was PBMCs from blood, taken roughly 12 days after vaccination. The receptors here all came from a man aged 50 to 59 who received an inactivated influenza vaccine.

This clonotype appeared a few times. This rearrangement joins TRBV28 to TRBJ2-7; no clear D gene. Germline-derived CDR1 and CDR2 are MDHEN and SYDVKM. Between the trimmed V and J ends, which lost 4 bases and 4 bases, there was a span of 17 bases. This CDR3 comprises 15 residues. The CDR3: CASSSPRYKAYEQYF. The CDR3 DNA reads as TGTGCCAGCAGTTCGCCCCGGTACAAGGCTTACGAGCAGTACTTC.

This rearrangement joins TRBV7-2 to TRBJ2-5, with D possibly matching TRBD1 (5 bases). Per germline, CDR1 SGHTA and CDR2 FQGNSA. The CDR3 runs to 15 residues. V shed 0 bases and J shed 4 bases, with 12 bases lying between them. The CDR3 protein is CASSLAGLGTETQYF. CDR3 DNA: TGTGCCAGCAGCTTAGCGGGGCTAGGAACAGAGACCCAGTACTTC.